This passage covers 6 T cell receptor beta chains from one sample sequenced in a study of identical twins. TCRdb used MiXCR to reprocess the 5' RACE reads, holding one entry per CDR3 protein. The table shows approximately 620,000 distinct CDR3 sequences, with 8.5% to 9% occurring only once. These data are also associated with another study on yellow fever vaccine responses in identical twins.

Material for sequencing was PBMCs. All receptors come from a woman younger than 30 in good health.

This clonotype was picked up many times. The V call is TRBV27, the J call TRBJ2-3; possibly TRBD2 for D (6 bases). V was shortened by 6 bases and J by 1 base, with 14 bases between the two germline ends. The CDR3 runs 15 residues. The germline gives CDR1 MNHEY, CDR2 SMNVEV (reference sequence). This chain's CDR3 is CASRPAGSGTDTQYF. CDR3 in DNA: TGTGCCAGCAGACCTGCGGGGTCGGGCACAGATACGCAGTATTTT.

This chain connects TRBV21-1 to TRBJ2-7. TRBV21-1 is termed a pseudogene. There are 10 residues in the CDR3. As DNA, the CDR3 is TGTGCCAGCAGCAAACACGAGCAGTACTTC. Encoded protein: CASSKHEQYF.

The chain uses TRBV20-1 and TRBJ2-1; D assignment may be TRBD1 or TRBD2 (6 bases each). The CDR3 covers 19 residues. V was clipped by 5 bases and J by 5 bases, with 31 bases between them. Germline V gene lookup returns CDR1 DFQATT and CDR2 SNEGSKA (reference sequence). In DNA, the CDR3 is TGCAGTGCTGCTATTCGGGGGCCCCCCCGTCCGAATTCAAACAATGAGCAGTTCTTC. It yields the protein CSAAIRGPPRPNSNNEQFF.

The CDR3: CASSLSGEPYSGYTF. The CDR3 region has the DNA TGTGCCAGCAGTTTATCTGGGGAACCCTACTCTGGCTACACCTTC. The gene calls are TRBV28 and TRBJ1-2, with D unclear. This CDR3 contains 15 residues. Trimming left V 1 base short and J 7 bases short, with 16 bases between. The germline V gene has CDR1 MDHEN and CDR2 SYDVKM.

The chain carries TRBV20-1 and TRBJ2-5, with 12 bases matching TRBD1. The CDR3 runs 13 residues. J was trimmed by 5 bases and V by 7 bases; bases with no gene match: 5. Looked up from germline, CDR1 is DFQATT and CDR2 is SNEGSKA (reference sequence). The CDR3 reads CSGPGQGAETQYF. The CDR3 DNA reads TGCAGTGGCCCGGGACAGGGGGCGGAGACCCAGTACTTC.

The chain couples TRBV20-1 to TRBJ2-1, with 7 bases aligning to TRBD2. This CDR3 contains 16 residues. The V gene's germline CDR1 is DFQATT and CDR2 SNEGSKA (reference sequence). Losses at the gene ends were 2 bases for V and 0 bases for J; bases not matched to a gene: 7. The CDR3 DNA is TGCAGTGCTAGAACCCATCGCGGGAGCTCCTACAATGAGCAGTTCTTC. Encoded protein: CSARTHRGSSYNEQFF.